This T cell receptor (beta chain) originates from a study of vaccination and CD4 T cells after COVID-19. Study overall: Nasal swab PCR had detected SARS-CoV-2 in convalescent patients, nine mild and one severe. Six males and four females constituted the convalescent cohort, two of whom were Hispanic. Stimulation used overlapping spike peptides from SARS-CoV-2, HCoV-NL63, HCoV-OC43 and HCoV-229E.

Specified treatment: approximately nine-day PBMC culture with coronavirus spike peptide pools or control peptides (ViraFEST assay). Antigen-specific T cells were expanded with peptide pools by ViraFEST, and TCRs were then sequenced. Once obtained from cultured CD4+ T cells, the DNA was sequenced using the Oncomine TCR Beta short-read assay. TCRdb re-called the PCR reads with MiXCR, one entry per CDR3 protein. The sample gives almost 20,000 distinct CDR3 sequences, approximately 50% of which show up once; over 9% is in the top ten. Trimming took 0 bases from V and 0 from J, leaving 12 bases between them. Germline assignment: CDR1 LNHNV and CDR2 YYDKDF (reference sequence). This CDR3 region has 17 residues. This clonotype has just a few counts. Its antigen remains unknown.

This receptor was identified in a human donor who had recovered from COVID-19. The genes are TRBV15 and TRBJ1-3; tentatively, D is TRBD1 (5 bases). Sequencing input: CD4+ T cells from blood, cultured in vitro. The CDR3 DNA is TGTGCCACCAGCAGAGAGGGGGGACGGGGCTCTGGAAACACCATATATTTT. Its translation: CATSREGGRGSGNTIYF.